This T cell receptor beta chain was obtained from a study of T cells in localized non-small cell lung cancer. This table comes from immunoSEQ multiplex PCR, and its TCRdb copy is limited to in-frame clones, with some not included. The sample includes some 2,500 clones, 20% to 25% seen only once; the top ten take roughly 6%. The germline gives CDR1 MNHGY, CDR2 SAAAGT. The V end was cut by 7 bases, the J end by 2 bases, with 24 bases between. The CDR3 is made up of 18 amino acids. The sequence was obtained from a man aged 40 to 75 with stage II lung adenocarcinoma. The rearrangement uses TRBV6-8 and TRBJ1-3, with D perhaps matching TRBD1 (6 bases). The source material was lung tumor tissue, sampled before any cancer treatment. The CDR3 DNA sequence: TGTGCCAGCACTAACCAGGGCAGGGGTTCACTTACTGGAAACACCATATATTTT. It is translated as CASTNQGRGSLTGNTIYF.